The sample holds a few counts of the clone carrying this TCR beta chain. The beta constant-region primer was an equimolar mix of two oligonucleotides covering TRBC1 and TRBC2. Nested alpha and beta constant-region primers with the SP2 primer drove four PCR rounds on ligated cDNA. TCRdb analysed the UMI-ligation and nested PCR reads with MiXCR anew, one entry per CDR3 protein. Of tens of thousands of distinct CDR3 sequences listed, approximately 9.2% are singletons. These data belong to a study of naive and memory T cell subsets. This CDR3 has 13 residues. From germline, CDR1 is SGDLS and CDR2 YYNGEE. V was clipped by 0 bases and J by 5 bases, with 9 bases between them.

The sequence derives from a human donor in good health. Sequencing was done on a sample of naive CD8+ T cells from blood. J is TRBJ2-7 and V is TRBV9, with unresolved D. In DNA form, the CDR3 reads TGTGCCAGCAGCGTAGAAGGTTACGACGAGCAGTACTTC. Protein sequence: CASSVEGYDEQYF.